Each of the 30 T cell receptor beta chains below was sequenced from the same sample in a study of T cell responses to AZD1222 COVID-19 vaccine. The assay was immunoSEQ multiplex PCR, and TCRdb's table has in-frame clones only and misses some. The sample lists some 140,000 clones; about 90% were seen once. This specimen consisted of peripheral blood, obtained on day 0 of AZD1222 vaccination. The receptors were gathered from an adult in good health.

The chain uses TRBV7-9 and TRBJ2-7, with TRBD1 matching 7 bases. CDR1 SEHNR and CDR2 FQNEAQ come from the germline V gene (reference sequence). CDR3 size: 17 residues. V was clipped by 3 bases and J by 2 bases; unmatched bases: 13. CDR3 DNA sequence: TGTGCCAGCAGCTTCCCATTGAAACAGGGGCCGACCTACGAGCAGTACTTC. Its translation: CASSFPLKQGPTYEQYF.

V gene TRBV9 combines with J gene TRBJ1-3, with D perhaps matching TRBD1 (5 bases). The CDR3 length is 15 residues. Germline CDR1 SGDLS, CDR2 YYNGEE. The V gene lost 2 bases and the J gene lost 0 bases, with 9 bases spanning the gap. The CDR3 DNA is TGTGCCAGCAGCGTCGGGGCCCTCTCTGGAAACACCATATATTTT. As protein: CASSVGALSGNTIYF.

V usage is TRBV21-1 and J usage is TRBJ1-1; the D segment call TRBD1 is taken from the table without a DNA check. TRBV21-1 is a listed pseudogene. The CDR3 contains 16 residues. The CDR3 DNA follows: TGTGCCAGCAGCAAAGTTAGTCAGGGGGCTTACACTGAAGCTTTCTTT. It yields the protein CASSKVSQGAYTEAFF.

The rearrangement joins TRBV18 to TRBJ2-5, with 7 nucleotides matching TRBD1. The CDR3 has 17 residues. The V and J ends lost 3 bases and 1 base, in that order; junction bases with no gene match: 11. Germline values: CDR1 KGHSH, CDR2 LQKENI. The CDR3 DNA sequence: TGTGCCAGCTCACCGAGACAGGGCCAGACTTCCCAAGAGACCCAGTACTTC. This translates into CASSPRQGQTSQETQYF.

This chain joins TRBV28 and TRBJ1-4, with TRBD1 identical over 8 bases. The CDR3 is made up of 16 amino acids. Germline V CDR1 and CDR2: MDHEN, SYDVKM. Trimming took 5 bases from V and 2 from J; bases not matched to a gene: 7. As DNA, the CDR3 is TGTGCCAGCAGTCTGAGCGGACAGGGTACTAATGAAAAACTGTTTTTT. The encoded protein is CASSLSGQGTNEKLFF.

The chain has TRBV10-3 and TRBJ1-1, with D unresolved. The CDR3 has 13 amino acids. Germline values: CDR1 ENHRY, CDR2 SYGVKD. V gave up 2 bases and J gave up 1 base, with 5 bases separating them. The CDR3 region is CAISERENTEAFF. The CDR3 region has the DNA TGTGCCATCAGTGAGAGGGAGAACACTGAAGCTTTCTTT.

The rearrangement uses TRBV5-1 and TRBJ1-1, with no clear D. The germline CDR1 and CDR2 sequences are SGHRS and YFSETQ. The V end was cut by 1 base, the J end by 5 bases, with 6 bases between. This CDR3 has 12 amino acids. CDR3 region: CASSLMSTEAFF. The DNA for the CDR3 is TGCGCCAGCAGCTTGATGTCTACTGAAGCTTTCTTT.

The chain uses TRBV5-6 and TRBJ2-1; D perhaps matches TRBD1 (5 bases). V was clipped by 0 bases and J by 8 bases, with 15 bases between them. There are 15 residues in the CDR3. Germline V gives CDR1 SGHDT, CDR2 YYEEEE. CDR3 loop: CASSLGQGQLDEQFF. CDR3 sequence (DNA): TGTGCCAGCAGCTTGGGGCAGGGTCAGTTAGATGAGCAGTTCTTC.

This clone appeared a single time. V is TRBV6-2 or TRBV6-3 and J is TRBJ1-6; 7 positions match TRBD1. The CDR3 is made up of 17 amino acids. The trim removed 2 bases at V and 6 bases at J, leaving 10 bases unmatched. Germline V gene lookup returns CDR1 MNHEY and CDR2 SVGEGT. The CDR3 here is CASSYKQTGKLNSPLHF. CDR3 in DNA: TGTGCCAGCAGTTACAAACAGACAGGGAAGCTTAATTCACCCCTCCACTTT.

DNA for the CDR3: TGTGCCAGCAGTCCGGACAGTAACTATGGCTACACCTTC. Protein: CASSPDSNYGYTF. The chain uses TRBV2 and TRBJ1-2, with TRBD1 as a possible D gene (6 bases). The CDR3 has 13 residues. V was cut by 5 bases and J by 1 base, with 8 bases left in between. From germline, CDR1 is SNHLY and CDR2 FYNNEI.

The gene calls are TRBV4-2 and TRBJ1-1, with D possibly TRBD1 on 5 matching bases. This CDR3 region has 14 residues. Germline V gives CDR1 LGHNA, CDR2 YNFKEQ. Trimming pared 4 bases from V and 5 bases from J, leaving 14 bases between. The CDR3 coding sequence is TGTGCCAGCAGCCGCGCTGGGGGGAAAACTGAAGCTTTCTTT. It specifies CASSRAGGKTEAFF.

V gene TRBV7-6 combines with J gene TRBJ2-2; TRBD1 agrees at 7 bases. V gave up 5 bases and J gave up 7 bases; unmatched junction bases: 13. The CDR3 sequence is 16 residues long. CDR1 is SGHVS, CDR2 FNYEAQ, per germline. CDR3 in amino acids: CASSPRTGPQHGELFF. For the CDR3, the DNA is TGTGCCAGCAGCCCGAGGACAGGCCCTCAACACGGGGAGCTGTTTTTT.

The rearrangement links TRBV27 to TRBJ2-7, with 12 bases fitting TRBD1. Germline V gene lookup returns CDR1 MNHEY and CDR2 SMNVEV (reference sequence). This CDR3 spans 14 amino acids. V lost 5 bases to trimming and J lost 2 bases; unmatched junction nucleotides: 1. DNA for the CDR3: TGTGCCAGCAGTCGGGACAGGGGGCCCTACGAGCAGTACTTC. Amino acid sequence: CASSRDRGPYEQYF.

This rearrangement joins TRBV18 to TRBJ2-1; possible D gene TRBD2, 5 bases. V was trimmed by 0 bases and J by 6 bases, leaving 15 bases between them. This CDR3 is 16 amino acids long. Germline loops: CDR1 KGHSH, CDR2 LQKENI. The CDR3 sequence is CASSPPPGGVPNEQFF. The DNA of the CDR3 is TGTGCCAGCTCACCACCACCAGGAGGTGTACCCAATGAGCAGTTCTTC.

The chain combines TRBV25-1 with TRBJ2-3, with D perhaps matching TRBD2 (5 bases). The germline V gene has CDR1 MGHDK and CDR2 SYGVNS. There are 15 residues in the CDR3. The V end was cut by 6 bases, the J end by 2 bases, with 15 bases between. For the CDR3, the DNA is TGTGCCAGCAGGGCGCCGAGCGGCTACACAGATACGCAGTATTTT. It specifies CASRAPSGYTDTQYF.

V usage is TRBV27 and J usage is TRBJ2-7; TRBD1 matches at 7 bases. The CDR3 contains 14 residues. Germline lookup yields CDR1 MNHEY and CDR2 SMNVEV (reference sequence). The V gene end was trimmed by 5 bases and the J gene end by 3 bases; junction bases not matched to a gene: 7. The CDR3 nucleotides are TGTGCCAGCAGTAAGGCGGCAGGGGGCTACGAGCAGTACTTC. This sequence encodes CASSKAAGGYEQYF.

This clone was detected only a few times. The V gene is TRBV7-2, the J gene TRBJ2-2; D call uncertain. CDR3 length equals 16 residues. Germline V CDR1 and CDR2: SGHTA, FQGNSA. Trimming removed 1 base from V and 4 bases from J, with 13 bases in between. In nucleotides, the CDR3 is TGTGCCAGCAGCTTAGGGATTGGACCTAGCACCGGGGAGCTGTTTTTT. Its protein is CASSLGIGPSTGELFF.

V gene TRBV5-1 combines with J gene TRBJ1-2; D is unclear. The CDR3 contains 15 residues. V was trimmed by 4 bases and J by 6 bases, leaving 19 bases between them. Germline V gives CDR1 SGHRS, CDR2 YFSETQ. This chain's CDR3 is CASSPHQGNGDGYTF. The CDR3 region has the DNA TGCGCCAGCAGCCCCCATCAAGGGAACGGGGATGGCTACACCTTC. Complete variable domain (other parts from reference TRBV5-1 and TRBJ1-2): KAGVTQTPRYLIKTRGQQVTLSCSPISGHRSVSWYQQTPGQGLQFLFEYFSETQRNKGNFPGRFSGRQFSNSRSEMNVSTLELGDSALYLCASSPHQGNGDGYTFGSGTRLTVV.

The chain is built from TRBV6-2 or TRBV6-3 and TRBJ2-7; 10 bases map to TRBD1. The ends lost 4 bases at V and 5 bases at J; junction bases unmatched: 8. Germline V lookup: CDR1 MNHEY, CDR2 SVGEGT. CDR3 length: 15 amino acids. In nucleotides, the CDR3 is TGTGCCAGCAGTTGGCGGACAGGGGGGCCTGACGAGCAGTACTTC. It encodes CASSWRTGGPDEQYF.

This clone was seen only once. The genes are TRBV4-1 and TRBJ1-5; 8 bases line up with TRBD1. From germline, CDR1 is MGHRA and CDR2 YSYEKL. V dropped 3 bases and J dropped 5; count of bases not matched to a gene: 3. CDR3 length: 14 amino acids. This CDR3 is CASSQDRAYQPQHF. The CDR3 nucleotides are TGCGCCAGCAGCCAGGACAGGGCTTATCAGCCCCAGCATTTT.

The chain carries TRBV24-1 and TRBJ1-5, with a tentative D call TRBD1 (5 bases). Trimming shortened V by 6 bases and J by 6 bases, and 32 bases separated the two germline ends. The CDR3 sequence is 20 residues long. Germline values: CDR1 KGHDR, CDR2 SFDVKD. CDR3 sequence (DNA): TGTGCCACCAGTCCCTTTCGTGGGGGTTCGGGAGGGCGTGGGGGTCAGCCCCAGCATTTT. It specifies CATSPFRGGSGGRGGQPQHF.

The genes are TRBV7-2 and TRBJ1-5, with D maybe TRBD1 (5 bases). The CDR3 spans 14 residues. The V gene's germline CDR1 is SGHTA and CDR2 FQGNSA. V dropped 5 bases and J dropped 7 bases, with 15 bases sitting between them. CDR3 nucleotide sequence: TGTGCCAGCAGCCCCAGGGTTGGGGAACAGCCCCAGCATTTT. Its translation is CASSPRVGEQPQHF.

CDR3 nucleotide sequence: TGTGCCAGCAGCTTGGGTGGGGACGACCTAACGCAGTACTTC. Its translation is CASSLGGDDLTQYF. The chain recombines TRBV5-4 with TRBJ2-7; either TRBD1 or TRBD2 may supply D (5 bases each). The V gene lost 0 bases and the J gene lost 9 bases, with 16 bases spanning the gap. The CDR3 spans 14 residues. From germline, CDR1 is SGHNT and CDR2 YYREEE (reference sequence). Filled out from reference TRBV5-4 and TRBJ2-7, the complete variable domain reads ETGVTQSPTHLIKTRGQQVTLRCSSQSGHNTVSWYQQALGQGPQFIFQYYREEENGRGNFPPRFSGLQFPNYSSELNVNALELDDSALYLCASSLGGDDLTQYFGPGTRLTVT.

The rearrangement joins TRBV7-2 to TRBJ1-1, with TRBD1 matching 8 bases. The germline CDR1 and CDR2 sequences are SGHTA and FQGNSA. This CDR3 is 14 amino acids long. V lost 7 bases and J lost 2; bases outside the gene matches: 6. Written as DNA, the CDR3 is TGTGCCAGCACCCGACAGGGGTTAAACACTGAAGCTTTCTTT. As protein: CASTRQGLNTEAFF.

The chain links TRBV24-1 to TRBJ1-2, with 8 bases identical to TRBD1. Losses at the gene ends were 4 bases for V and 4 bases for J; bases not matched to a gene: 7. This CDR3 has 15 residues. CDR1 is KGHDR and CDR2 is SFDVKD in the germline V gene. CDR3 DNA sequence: TGTGCCACCAGTGACCCAGGACAGGGCTTCTATGGCTACACCTTC. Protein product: CATSDPGQGFYGYTF.

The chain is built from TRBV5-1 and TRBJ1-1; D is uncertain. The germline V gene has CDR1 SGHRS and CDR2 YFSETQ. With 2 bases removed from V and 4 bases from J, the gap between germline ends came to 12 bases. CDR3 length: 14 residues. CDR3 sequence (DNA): TGCGCCAGCAGCTTAAGACACTCGGGCACTGAAGCTTTCTTT. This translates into CASSLRHSGTEAFF.

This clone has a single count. The CDR3 DNA is TGTGCCAGCAGTGAAGAGGAGCTCTCCTATAATTCACCCCTCCACTTT. This gives the protein CASSEEELSYNSPLHF. V usage is TRBV6-1 and J usage is TRBJ1-6; D gene uncertain. This CDR3 region has 16 residues. Germline loops: CDR1 MNHNS, CDR2 SASEGT. The V and J ends lost 1 base and 0 bases respectively, with 7 bases between them.

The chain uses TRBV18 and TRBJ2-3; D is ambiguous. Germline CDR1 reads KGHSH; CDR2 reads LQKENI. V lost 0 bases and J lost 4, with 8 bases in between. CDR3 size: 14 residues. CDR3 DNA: TGTGCCAGCTCACCACCATTACCAGCAGATACGCAGTATTTT. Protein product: CASSPPLPADTQYF.

This CDR3 is CASSFETGEAVTQYF. CDR3 DNA: TGTGCCAGCTCGTTCGAAACAGGGGAGGCGGTGACCCAGTACTTC. The chain has TRBV5-5 and TRBJ2-5; D might be TRBD1 (7 bases). Germline loops: CDR1 SGHKS, CDR2 YYEKEE (reference sequence). This CDR3 has 15 amino acids. V was pared by 7 bases and J by 7 bases, with 23 bases between.

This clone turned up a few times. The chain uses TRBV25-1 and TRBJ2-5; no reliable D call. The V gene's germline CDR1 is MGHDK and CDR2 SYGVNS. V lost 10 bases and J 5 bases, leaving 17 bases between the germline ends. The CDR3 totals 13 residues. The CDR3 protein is CATHSDAEETQYF. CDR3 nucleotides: TGTGCCACTCACAGCGATGCCGAGGAGACCCAGTACTTC.